These 9 T cell receptor beta chains were all obtained from the same sample, sequenced in a study of shared clonotypes between healthy human individuals. Assay: immunoSEQ multiplex PCR; the TCRdb copy retains only in-frame clones and omits some. Seen here are millions of clones, just over 90% observed once, and the top ten hold roughly 0.15%. The sequencing sample was made of naive CD4+ T cells sorted from blood. Sample subset: CD45RA+ positively selected. The origin of the receptors is a man aged 18 to 29 in good health.

The chain recombines TRBV10-3 with TRBJ2-3, with a tentative D call TRBD1 (6 bases). CDR1 and CDR2 from the germline V gene are ENHRY and SYGVKD. This CDR3 region has 13 residues. The V and J ends lost 8 bases and 1 base respectively, with 10 bases between them. The CDR3 sequence is CAIGPGGTDTQYF. The CDR3 DNA reads TGTGCCATCGGCCCAGGGGGCACAGATACGCAGTATTTT.

The chain is built from TRBV27 and TRBJ2-7; D is ambiguous. The germline V and J ends were trimmed by 6 bases and 7 bases, with 19 bases remaining between them. The CDR3 sequence is 14 residues long. Germline lookup yields CDR1 MNHEY and CDR2 SMNVEV (reference sequence). The CDR3: CASRVGPIAGEQYF. Here the CDR3 DNA reads TGTGCCAGCAGAGTTGGGCCGATCGCTGGAGAGCAGTACTTC.

The chain is built from TRBV4-3 and TRBJ1-1; a possible D gene is TRBD1 (5 bases). CDR3 length: 15 amino acids. The germline CDR1 and CDR2 sequences are LGHNA and YSLEER. V lost 3 bases and J lost 0, with 11 bases in between. The CDR3 DNA reads as TGCGCCAGCAGCCAGGACATGGACTTGAACACTGAAGCTTTCTTT. The encoded protein is CASSQDMDLNTEAFF.

This clone was detected a few times. The chain combines TRBV7-2 with TRBJ1-4; 8 bases map to TRBD1. The CDR3 runs to 14 residues. After removal of 6 bases from V and 8 bases from J, the junction contained 8 bases not matched to a gene. Germline lookup yields CDR1 SGHTA and CDR2 FQGNSA. CDR3 residues: CASRKTGAGEKLFF. The CDR3 nucleotides read TGTGCCAGCAGGAAGACAGGGGCCGGCGAAAAACTGTTTTTT.

The rearrangement uses TRBV19 and TRBJ2-5; 9 bases are shared with TRBD2. CDR3 length: 18 amino acids. The V gene's germline CDR1 is LNHDA and CDR2 SQIVND (reference sequence). V shed 3 bases, J shed 4 bases, and the junction held 15 bases outside the gene matches. In DNA, the CDR3 is TGTGCCAGTAGTATTAGGGCGAGGGCGGGAGGGCCCGCAGAGACCCAGTACTTC. Protein: CASSIRARAGGPAETQYF.

This chain links TRBV4-1 with TRBJ2-5; TRBD1 matches 10 bases. This CDR3 comprises 16 residues. Germline values: CDR1 MGHRA, CDR2 YSYEKL. J lost 4 bases, V lost 3 bases, and 8 bases had no gene match. CDR3 protein: CASSHPTDRGAETQYF. The CDR3, as DNA: TGCGCCAGCAGCCATCCCACGGACAGGGGGGCAGAGACCCAGTACTTC.

The V gene is TRBV18, the J gene TRBJ2-7; D not certain. Per the germline V gene, CDR1 is KGHSH and CDR2 is LQKENI. Trimming cost V 1 base and J 1 base, with 8 bases left between them. This CDR3 contains 14 residues. DNA for the CDR3: TGTGCCAGCTCACCACAGGGAAAATCCTACGAGCAGTACTTC. Its translation is CASSPQGKSYEQYF.

The chain is built from TRBV2 and TRBJ1-1; D remains ambiguous. Germline loops: CDR1 SNHLY, CDR2 FYNNEI. V lost 8 bases to trimming and J lost 0 bases, with 13 bases between them. The CDR3 contains 14 residues. The CDR3: CASSKSQMNTEAFF. The CDR3 DNA reads TGTGCCAGCTCCAAATCCCAGATGAACACTGAAGCTTTCTTT. The full variable domain, with the rest looked up from reference TRBV2 and TRBJ1-1, is EPEVTQTPSHQVTQMGQEVILRCVPISNHLYFYWYRQILGQKVEFLVSFYNNEISEKSEIFDDQFSVERPDGSNFTLKIRSTKLEDSAMYFCASSKSQMNTEAFFGQGTRLTVV.

This rearrangement joins TRBV5-1 to TRBJ1-1; D not resolved. V lost 5 bases, J lost 5 bases, and 13 bases lay in between. Germline-derived CDR1 and CDR2 are SGHRS and YFSETQ. There are 13 residues in the CDR3. The CDR3 loop reads CASRVYLGTEAFF. In DNA, the CDR3 is TGCGCCAGCAGAGTGTACCTGGGTACTGAAGCTTTCTTT.